A selection of T cell receptor beta chains follows, all from one sample in a study of T cell changes during pregnancy in multiple sclerosis. Repertoires were generated with immunoSEQ multiplex PCR, while TCRdb's copy carries only in-frame clones and drops some. This table has over 80,000 clones, 90% appearing once. Sequencing was performed on peripheral blood, taken in the second trimester of pregnancy. These receptors all come from a female donor in good health, enrolled as a control in a pregnancy study. The CDR3 runs from the conserved cysteine through the conserved F or W. The D gene is left open where the match is weak. The listing skips clone size in some rows; elsewhere it reads once, few, many or a size class.

V gene: TRBV7-9
clone size: .
D gene: TRBD1
J gene: TRBJ2-3
CDR3 protein: CASSSRDRGADTQYF
CDR3 DNA: TGTGCCAGCAGCTCCCGGGACAGGGGGGCTGATACGCAGTATTTT

V gene: TRBV19
clone size: .
D gene: TRBD2
J gene: TRBJ2-5
CDR3 protein: CASSGGAVVQETQYF
CDR3 DNA: TGTGCCAGTAGCGGGGGGGCTGTTGTTCAAGAGACCCAGTACTTC

V gene: TRBV19
clone size: .
D gene: .
J gene: TRBJ1-5
CDR3 protein: CASQMGAGHQPQHF
CDR3 DNA: TGTGCCAGTCAAATGGGGGCAGGGCATCAGCCCCAGCATTTT

V gene: TRBV7-2
clone size: .
D gene: .
J gene: TRBJ2-1
CDR3 protein: CASSLGGLQFF
CDR3 DNA: TGTGCCAGCAGCTTAGGAGGACTCCAGTTCTTC

V gene: TRBV7-8
clone size: .
D gene: TRBD2
J gene: TRBJ2-5
CDR3 protein: CASSSSGGVQETQYF
CDR3 DNA: TGTGCCAGCAGCTCTAGCGGGGGGGTCCAAGAGACCCAGTACTTC

V gene: TRBV9
clone size: .
D gene: .
J gene: TRBJ1-2
CDR3 protein: CASREGGTLIGGYTF
CDR3 DNA: TGTGCCAGTAGAGAAGGCGGGACCCTCATTGGAGGCTACACCTTC

V gene: TRBV5-4
clone size: .
D gene: TRBD1
J gene: TRBJ2-7
CDR3 protein: CASNTGTGMNEQYF
CDR3 DNA: TGTGCCAGTAACACCGGGACAGGGATGAATGAGCAGTACTTC

V gene: TRBV9
clone size: .
D gene: TRBD2
J gene: TRBJ2-7
CDR3 protein: CASSAAGGIGYEQYF
CDR3 DNA: TGTGCCAGCAGCGCAGCGGGAGGGATAGGCTACGAGCAGTACTTC

V gene: TRBV6-5
clone size: .
D gene: TRBD2
J gene: TRBJ2-7
CDR3 protein: CASSYSGGVGEQYF
CDR3 DNA: TGTGCCAGCAGTTACAGCGGGGGGGTAGGGGAGCAGTACTTC

V gene: TRBV5-1
clone size: once
D gene: .
J gene: TRBJ2-6
CDR3 protein: CASSLTGSGANVLTF
CDR3 DNA: TGCGCCAGCAGTTTAACAGGGTCTGGGGCCAACGTCCTGACTTTC

V gene: TRBV29-1
clone size: few
D gene: .
J gene: TRBJ1-1
CDR3 protein: CSVARNTEAFF
CDR3 DNA: TGCAGCGTTGCCAGGAACACTGAAGCTTTCTTT

V gene: TRBV7-8
clone size: .
D gene: .
J gene: TRBJ1-1
CDR3 protein: CASSARRVRRNTEAFF
CDR3 DNA: TGTGCCAGCAGCGCGCGCAGGGTTAGGAGGAACACTGAAGCTTTCTTT

V gene: TRBV6-4
clone size: .
D gene: TRBD2
J gene: TRBJ2-1
CDR3 protein: CASSDTGLAYNEQFF
CDR3 DNA: TGTGCCAGCAGTGATACGGGACTAGCCTACAATGAGCAGTTCTTC

V gene: TRBV11-2
clone size: .
D gene: TRBD1
J gene: TRBJ1-1
CDR3 protein: CASSADRGSTEAFF
CDR3 DNA: TGTGCCAGCAGCGCAGACAGGGGGTCTACTGAAGCTTTCTTT

V gene: TRBV7-8
clone size: .
D gene: TRBD1
J gene: TRBJ2-7
CDR3 protein: CASSLGFLRQGVYEQYF
CDR3 DNA: TGTGCCAGCAGCTTAGGATTCTTGAGACAGGGAGTATACGAGCAGTACTTC

V gene: TRBV2
clone size: once
D gene: .
J gene: TRBJ1-6
CDR3 protein: CASSEREDDSPLHF
CDR3 DNA: TGTGCCAGCAGTGAAAGGGAGGACGATTCACCCCTCCACTTT

V gene: TRBV6-1
clone size: .
D gene: TRBD1
J gene: TRBJ1-5
CDR3 protein: CATMGQADQPQHF
CDR3 DNA: TGTGCCACCATGGGACAGGCGGATCAGCCCCAGCATTTT

V gene: TRBV25-1
clone size: .
D gene: TRBD2
J gene: TRBJ2-3
CDR3 protein: CASLSGGGTDTQYF
CDR3 DNA: TGTGCCAGCCTTAGCGGGGGGGGGACAGATACGCAGTATTTT

V gene: TRBV5-1
clone size: .
D gene: .
J gene: TRBJ1-2
CDR3 protein: CASSLVGPSPRGNYGYTF
CDR3 DNA: TGCGCCAGCAGCTTGGTGGGACCCTCACCCAGGGGTAACTATGGCTACACCTTC

V gene: TRBV7-8
clone size: .
D gene: .
J gene: TRBJ1-2
CDR3 protein: CASSLDGGGPYGYTF
CDR3 DNA: TGTGCCAGCAGCTTAGATGGGGGGGGTCCCTATGGCTACACCTTC

V gene: TRBV10-3
clone size: .
D gene: .
J gene: TRBJ2-1
CDR3 protein: CAIKETGGGDEQFF
CDR3 DNA: TGTGCCATCAAGGAGACAGGTGGTGGGGATGAGCAGTTCTTC

V gene: TRBV19
clone size: .
D gene: .
J gene: TRBJ1-3
CDR3 protein: CASTSGYSGNTIYF
CDR3 DNA: TGTGCCAGTACCTCAGGATACTCTGGAAACACCATATATTTT

V gene: TRBV18
clone size: .
D gene: .
J gene: TRBJ1-2
CDR3 protein: CASSPGGNVGYTF
CDR3 DNA: TGTGCCAGCTCACCAGGGGGCAATGTTGGCTACACCTTC

V gene: TRBV11-2
clone size: .
D gene: .
J gene: TRBJ1-3
CDR3 protein: CASRSQGAGNTIYF
CDR3 DNA: TGTGCCAGCAGATCACAGGGAGCTGGAAACACCATATATTTT

V gene: TRBV9
clone size: .
D gene: .
J gene: TRBJ1-1
CDR3 protein: CASSATGGIVANTEAFF
CDR3 DNA: TGTGCCAGCAGTGCGACGGGGGGTATAGTTGCGAACACTGAAGCTTTCTTT

V gene: TRBV2
clone size: .
D gene: TRBD1
J gene: TRBJ1-6
CDR3 protein: CASSLGTAYNSPLHF
CDR3 DNA: TGTGCCAGCAGCCTTGGGACAGCCTATAATTCACCCCTCCACTTT

V gene: TRBV28
clone size: .
D gene: .
J gene: TRBJ2-7
CDR3 protein: CASSSQIGEQYF
CDR3 DNA: TGTGCCAGCAGTTCCCAAATCGGCGAGCAGTACTTC

V gene: TRBV5-6
clone size: .
D gene: .
J gene: TRBJ1-5
CDR3 protein: CASSLRGWRQPQHF
CDR3 DNA: TGTGCCAGCAGCTTGAGGGGGTGGAGACAGCCCCAGCATTTT

V gene: TRBV5-6
clone size: .
D gene: .
J gene: TRBJ2-7
CDR3 protein: CASSLGAEQYF
CDR3 DNA: TGTGCCAGCAGCTTGGGGGCAGAGCAGTACTTC

V gene: TRBV6-6
clone size: .
D gene: TRBD1
J gene: TRBJ1-4
CDR3 protein: CASSLTGAYEKLFF
CDR3 DNA: TGTGCCAGCAGCCTAACAGGGGCATATGAAAAACTGTTTTTT

V gene: TRBV30
clone size: .
D gene: .
J gene: TRBJ2-7
CDR3 protein: CAWGEQGIYEQYF
CDR3 DNA: TGTGCCTGGGGGGAACAGGGCATCTACGAGCAGTACTTC

V gene: TRBV4-1
clone size: .
D gene: .
J gene: TRBJ2-1
CDR3 protein: CASSQDGHRSGRAYNEQFF
CDR3 DNA: TGCGCCAGCAGCCAAGATGGCCATCGGAGCGGCCGAGCCTACAATGAGCAGTTCTTC